Presented here are 25 T cell receptor beta chains from one specimen sequenced in a study of cytomegalovirus exposure and HLA in healthy donors. Primers: 60 Vbeta forward and 13 Jbeta reverse. Produced via immunoSEQ multiplex PCR; TCRdb's table is partial and in-frame only. Among about 140,000 clones listed, around 80% were seen once. The specimen sequenced was PBMCs. These TCRs come from a man aged 18 to 30 in good health and CMV-seropositive.

The V and J genes are TRBV7-9 and TRBJ1-1; 7 bases match TRBD1. The CDR3 runs to 11 residues. Per the germline V gene, CDR1 is SEHNR and CDR2 is FQNEAQ (reference sequence). With 5 bases clipped from V and 8 bases from J, the junction kept 2 bases outside the gene matches. The CDR3 nucleotides are TGTGCCAGCAGCCTGGACAGGGAAGCTTTCTTT. It translates to CASSLDREAFF.

The chain recombines TRBV10-3 with TRBJ2-1; 8 positions agree with TRBD2. V was clipped by 0 bases and J by 3 bases; unmatched bases: 10. Germline V gives CDR1 ENHRY, CDR2 SYGVKD. This CDR3 contains 18 residues. The CDR3 reads CAISESTRTGGIYNEQFF. The DNA for the CDR3 is TGTGCCATCAGTGAGTCGACTCGGACGGGAGGGATCTACAATGAGCAGTTCTTC.

V gene TRBV25-1 combines with J gene TRBJ1-2; D not resolved. Germline CDR1 is MGHDK and CDR2 is SYGVNS. V lost 3 bases and J lost 4, with 15 bases in between. The CDR3 extends over 15 amino acids. Here the CDR3 DNA reads TGTGCCAGCAGTGAGACGGGTATTGTTGGCTATGGCTACACCTTC. It codes for CASSETGIVGYGYTF.

This clone has only a few counts. The chain combines TRBV5-4 with TRBJ2-1; D remains ambiguous. This CDR3 contains 11 residues. Germline CDR1 and CDR2: SGHNT and YYREEE (reference sequence). V shed 1 base and J shed 8 bases, with 4 bases lying between them. The CDR3 DNA reads TGTGCCAGCAGCTTGTTCTATGAGCAGTTCTTC. Encoded protein: CASSLFYEQFF.

J is TRBJ2-1 and V is TRBV5-1; perhaps TRBD1 as D (5 bases). This CDR3 has 12 residues. V lost 4 bases and J lost 14, with 16 bases in between. Looked up from germline, CDR1 is SGHRS and CDR2 is YFSETQ. DNA for the CDR3: TGCGCCAGCAGCCCAGGGTCCTGTGGGGAGTTCTTC. Protein sequence: CASSPGSCGEFF.

This clone was seen only once. The chain is built from TRBV21-1 and TRBJ1-2; the table's D call TRBD1 went unverified against the DNA. TRBV21-1 is a pseudogene. There are 14 residues in the CDR3. The CDR3 protein is CASSRRDRIGGYTF. In DNA form, the CDR3 reads TGTGCCAGCAGCCGCCGGGACAGGATTGGGGGCTACACCTTC.

The V call is TRBV15, the J call TRBJ1-1; D might be TRBD1 (5 bases). V shed 2 bases and J shed 6 bases, with 10 bases lying between them. Per germline, CDR1 LNHNV and CDR2 YYDKDF (reference sequence). This CDR3 spans 13 amino acids. This CDR3 is CATSRNKGPEAFF. The CDR3 DNA reads TGTGCCACCAGCAGAAACAAGGGGCCTGAAGCTTTCTTT.

This chain uses TRBV5-1 with TRBJ2-2; 9 bases map to TRBD2. Germline CDR1 SGHRS, CDR2 YFSETQ. J was trimmed by 0 bases and V by 0 bases; bases with no gene match: 3. The CDR3 is 17 amino acids. CDR3 protein: CASSLDASGTNTGELFF. CDR3 in DNA: TGCGCCAGCAGCTTGGATGCTAGCGGGACGAACACCGGGGAGCTGTTTTTT.

The rearrangement uses TRBV15 and TRBJ1-4; 7 bases map to TRBD1. The CDR3 is made up of 15 amino acids. The germline V gene encodes CDR1 LNHNV and CDR2 YYDKDF (reference sequence). The junction had 3 bases not matched to a gene; V was cut back by 1 base and J by 4 bases. CDR3 nucleotide sequence: TGTGCCACCAGCAGAGGGGACAGCGATAATGAAAAACTGTTTTTT. Amino acid sequence: CATSRGDSDNEKLFF.

This clone was found a few times. This rearrangement joins TRBV29-1 to TRBJ1-2; D not resolved. CDR1 and CDR2 (germline): SQVTM, ANQGSEA. V lost 2 bases, J lost 4 bases, and 11 bases lay in between. This CDR3 is built from 13 residues. CDR3 in amino acids: CSVERESGYGYTF. CDR3 DNA sequence: TGCAGCGTTGAAAGGGAGTCGGGCTATGGCTACACCTTC.

This clone was detected only once. This rearrangement joins TRBV4-1 to TRBJ2-1; 11 bases align to TRBD2. With 6 bases clipped from V and 10 bases from J, the junction kept 11 bases outside the gene matches. This CDR3 has 15 amino acids. Germline V gene sequence: CDR1 MGHRA, CDR2 YSYEKL. The CDR3, as DNA: TGCGCCAGCAGACAACTAGCGGGAGAAGAGTACGAGCAGTTCTTC. Translating it yields CASRQLAGEEYEQFF.

The V gene is TRBV28, the J gene TRBJ2-7, with D uncertain. The CDR3 length is 15 residues. Germline CDR1 MDHEN, CDR2 SYDVKM. V dropped 3 bases and J dropped 0 bases, with 12 bases sitting between them. This chain's CDR3 is CASSFRGILSYEQYF. CDR3 DNA: TGTGCCAGCAGTTTCAGAGGCATACTCTCCTACGAGCAGTACTTC.

The J gene is TRBJ2-1, the V gene TRBV19; TRBD2 is a possible D gene (5 bases). Trimming stripped 6 bases from V and 1 base from J, with 10 bases between. The germline V gene has CDR1 LNHDA and CDR2 SQIVND (reference sequence). This CDR3 comprises 14 residues. CDR3 coding DNA: TGTGCCAGTAGCCGCGGGTATTCCTACAATGAGCAGTTCTTC. Translating gives CASSRGYSYNEQFF.

This clone was detected a few times. The rearrangement uses TRBV5-1 and TRBJ2-3; possibly TRBD2 for D (5 bases). Trimming took 0 bases from V and 8 from J, leaving 31 bases between them. The CDR3 loop spans 20 amino acids. Germline V lookup: CDR1 SGHRS, CDR2 YFSETQ. The CDR3 spells CASSLAPLGSGDRDIVTQYF. For the CDR3, the DNA is TGCGCCAGCAGCTTGGCCCCATTGGGGAGTGGAGATAGGGATATTGTTACGCAGTATTTT.

This chain connects TRBV5-1 to TRBJ1-1; weak D call: TRBD1 (6 bases). There are 14 residues in the CDR3. Looked up from germline, CDR1 is SGHRS and CDR2 is YFSETQ. The V gene lost 2 bases and the J gene lost 5 bases, with 13 bases spanning the gap. CDR3 coding DNA: TGCGCCAGCAGCTTCTCACAGGGAAAGACTGAAGCTTTCTTT. Amino acid sequence: CASSFSQGKTEAFF.

The chain combines TRBV6-5 with TRBJ1-1; 7 bases are shared with TRBD1. CDR1 MNHEY and CDR2 SVGAGI come from the germline V gene. The CDR3 consists of 12 residues. J gave up 8 bases and V 4 bases, and 4 bases lay outside the gene matches. The CDR3 coding sequence is TGTGCCAGCAGTTTACCGGGACAGGAAGCTTTCTTT. This codes for CASSLPGQEAFF.

The chain carries TRBV12-5 and TRBJ1-2, with 9 nucleotides matching TRBD1. Trimming took 5 bases from V and 6 from J; bases not matched to a gene: 13. CDR3 length equals 16 residues. Germline loops: CDR1 LGHNT, CDR2 FRNRAP. CDR3 sequence (DNA): TGTGCTAGTGGTCTTTCTCCGGGACAGGGCTCCGATGGCTACACCTTC. Encoded protein: CASGLSPGQGSDGYTF.

This chain connects TRBV19 to TRBJ1-2, with 9 positions matching TRBD1. The germline V gene has CDR1 LNHDA and CDR2 SQIVND (reference sequence). J lost 0 bases, V lost 7 bases, and 12 bases had no gene match. This CDR3 spans 17 amino acids. DNA of the CDR3: TGTGCCAGTACTCAGAAGACAGGGGGTGAGACTAACTATGGCTACACCTTC. Protein product: CASTQKTGGETNYGYTF.

The chain employs TRBV28 and TRBJ1-1; no reliable D call. The CDR3 covers 15 residues. Germline V gene sequence: CDR1 MDHEN, CDR2 SYDVKM. V was shortened by 4 bases and J by 3 bases, with 15 bases between the two germline ends. CDR3 residues: CASSYPSGSDTEAFF. The CDR3 DNA sequence: TGTGCCAGCAGTTACCCTTCGGGGTCAGACACTGAAGCTTTCTTT.

The chain recombines TRBV27 with TRBJ1-4; 8 bases are shared with TRBD1. V was pared by 6 bases and J by 5 bases, with 8 bases of the junction left unmatched. The CDR3 loop spans 15 amino acids. CDR1 and CDR2 from the germline V gene are MNHEY and SMNVEV (reference sequence). The CDR3 here is CASRGGTGVNEKLFF. CDR3 nucleotides: TGTGCCAGCAGGGGGGGGACAGGCGTAAATGAAAAACTGTTTTTT.

This clone was seen once. The CDR3 reads CASSSYRERLYGYTF. The CDR3 region has the DNA TGTGCCAGCAGTTCCTACCGGGAGCGATTATATGGCTACACCTTC. The V and J genes are TRBV28 and TRBJ1-2; D not resolved. The CDR3 sequence is 15 residues long. The germline CDR1 and CDR2 sequences are MDHEN and SYDVKM. Trimming removed 4 bases from V and 5 bases from J, with 17 bases in between.

This chain connects TRBV5-6 to TRBJ2-1; perhaps TRBD2 as D (5 bases). The CDR3 is made up of 15 amino acids. The germline V gene has CDR1 SGHDT and CDR2 YYEEEE. Trimming took 0 bases from V and 7 from J, leaving 14 bases between them. The CDR3 is CASSLGRGVANEQFF. The CDR3 DNA sequence: TGTGCCAGCAGCTTGGGTAGAGGCGTAGCGAATGAGCAGTTCTTC.

V and J are TRBV28 and TRBJ2-3; 7 bases line up with TRBD1. V lost 5 bases to trimming and J lost 4 bases; unmatched junction nucleotides: 15. Germline values: CDR1 MDHEN, CDR2 SYDVKM. The CDR3 is 17 amino acids. CDR3 residues: CASSPTGTASLPDTQYF. The CDR3 DNA reads as TGTGCCAGCAGTCCAACCGGGACAGCGAGTCTCCCAGATACGCAGTATTTT.

The CDR3 DNA reads as TGCAGCGTTGTGGCAGGCCTTTCTGGAAACACCATATATTTT. This sequence encodes CSVVAGLSGNTIYF. The chain employs TRBV29-1 and TRBJ1-3; unclear D gene. There are 14 residues in the CDR3. With 4 bases removed from V and 1 base from J, the gap between germline ends came to 11 bases. Per the germline V gene, CDR1 is SQVTM and CDR2 is ANQGSEA. Based on the CDR3 plus reference TRBV29-1 and TRBJ1-3, the full variable domain is SAVISQKPSRDICQRGTSLTIQCQVDSQVTMMFWYRQQPGQSLTLIATANQGSEATYESGFVIDKFPISRPNLTFSTLTVSNMSPEDSSIYLCSVVAGLSGNTIYFGEGSWLTVV.

The count of this clone is one. This sequence joins TRBV28 and TRBJ1-2; 9 bases align to TRBD1. J gave up 8 bases and V 2 bases, and 6 bases lay outside the gene matches. CDR1 is MDHEN, CDR2 SYDVKM, per germline. The CDR3 contains 14 residues. The CDR3 nucleotides read TGTGCCAGCAGTTTAGTAGGGACAGGGAAAGGCTACACCTTC. Translation: CASSLVGTGKGYTF.